A selection of T cell receptor beta chains follows, all from one sample in a study of control samples from healthy donors and cancer patients. Using immunoSEQ multiplex PCR, the repertoire was profiled, and TCRdb retains in-frame clones only, with some absent. The sample holds 100,000 to 150,000 clones; approximately 90% are singletons and the top ten take 2% to 3%. Source material: blood. These receptors originate from a man in his forties or fifties in good health. Each CDR3 is given without its conserved first and last residue.

cdr3_aa	v_call	j_call
ASNQALTDTQY	TRBV10-1	TRBJ2-3
ASSLASGVSGNTIY	TRBV5-1	TRBJ1-3
ASSLGPGSYNEQF	TRBV11-2	TRBJ2-1
ASSRTSGGAETQY	TRBV19	TRBJ2-5
ASSSGGRGENTEAF	TRBV5-4	TRBJ1-1
ASSDFTDTQY	TRBV2	TRBJ2-3
ASSLDARYEQY	TRBV3-1/TRBV3-2	TRBJ2-7
ASGVRGVITSYNEQF	TRBV12-5	TRBJ2-1
ASRTFGASSYNEQF	TRBV2	TRBJ2-1
ASSGPSSYNEQF	TRBV6-5	TRBJ2-1
ASSNQGQATEAF	TRBV28	TRBJ1-1
ATSRDGRYNSPLH	TRBV15	TRBJ1-6
ASSLSRLAYNEQF	TRBV5-1	TRBJ2-1
ASSDWDGNTIY	TRBV9	TRBJ1-3
ASSPQGDSPLH	TRBV5-5	TRBJ1-6
ASSQTGEYTDTQY	TRBV6-6	TRBJ2-3
ASSSDTGDSPLH	TRBV5-1	TRBJ1-6
ASSIRSGANVLT	TRBV19	TRBJ2-6
ASSLDRHTNTGELF	TRBV7-9	TRBJ2-2
ASSYSTGQVLNEQF	TRBV6-5	TRBJ2-1
ASSVGGVSSYNEQF	TRBV9	TRBJ2-1
ASSSISGANVLT	TRBV6-5	TRBJ2-6
ASSLATAGYT	TRBV7-9	TRBJ1-2
ASSVGVGRAYEQY	TRBV7-9	TRBJ2-7
ASSQDHGSRDTQY	TRBV3-1/TRBV3-2	TRBJ2-3
ASSLEATRYEQY	TRBV5-5	TRBJ2-7
ASSFPGGYTEAF	TRBV5-4	TRBJ1-1
ASRTVLGDEKLF	TRBV5-5	TRBJ1-4
ASSYVQGIGEAF	TRBV6-5	TRBJ1-1
ASSFGGLGQPQH	TRBV7-9	TRBJ1-5